The 15 T cell receptor beta chains below all came from one sample that was sequenced in a study of glioma-infiltrating T cells. Using RNA template, CDR3s of TCR alpha and beta were amplified with iRepertoire arm-PCR. One entry per CDR3 protein results from TCRdb running MiXCR on the multiplex PCR reads. The data hold more than 300,000 distinct CDR3 sequences, with 41% observed a single time. The sample taken for sequencing was glioma tissue, nonneoplastic brain tissue, or PBMCs (not recorded which). The receptors were gathered from a human donor with low-grade glioma or glioblastoma, undergoing nonglioma brain surgery, or in good health (not recorded which).

Ten or more counts support this clonotype. The chain carries TRBV27 and TRBJ2-7; D possibly corresponds to TRBD2 (5 bases). The CDR3 covers 12 residues. Looked up from germline, CDR1 is MNHEY and CDR2 is SMNVEV (reference sequence). The V end lost 5 bases, the J end lost 4 bases, and 9 bases lay between the germline ends. The CDR3 here is CASSPGSYEQYF. CDR3 nucleotides: TGTGCCAGCAGTCCGGGGAGTTACGAGCAGTACTTC.

Note on this clonotype: This clone may be a read error of a much larger clone one base away. This sequence joins TRBV12-3 or TRBV12-4 and TRBJ2-3; D could derive from TRBD1 or TRBD2 (5 bases each). V was shortened by 6 bases and J by 5 bases, with 12 bases between the two germline ends. The CDR3 loop spans 13 amino acids. CDR3 sequence reads: CASSPSGGDTQYF. In DNA form, the CDR3 reads TGTGCCAGCAGCCCGAGTGGGGGAGATACGCAGTATTTT.

This chain links TRBV3-1 with TRBJ2-1; TRBD2 agrees at 9 bases. The DNA end lines up better with TRBJ2-7; the J call may be wrong. The CDR3 runs to 18 residues. CDR1 is LGHDT, CDR2 YNNKEL, per germline (reference sequence). CDR3: CASSQAVRREGLSYEQYF. The CDR3 DNA is TGTGCCAGCAGCCAAGCCGTGAGGCGGGAGGGTCTCTCCTACGAGCAGTACTTC.

Concerning this clonotype: One end of the junction does not line up with germline, which may come from a read error. The rearrangement links TRBV14 to TRBJ2-5; D is undetermined. Germline assignment: CDR1 SGHDN and CDR2 FVKESK. The CDR3 runs to 12 residues. CDR3 in amino acids: CDSRKGRETQYF. DNA of the CDR3: TGTGACAGCAGAAAAGGAAGAGAGACCCAGTACTTC. The whole variable domain, remainder taken from reference TRBV14 and TRBJ2-5, is EAGVTQFPSHSVIEKGQTVTLRCDPISGHDNLYWYRRVMGKEIKFLLHFVKESKQDESGMPNNRFLAERTGGTYSTLKVQPAELEDSGVYFCDSRKGRETQYFGPGTRLLVL.

This clonotype was counted only a few times. The chain combines TRBV19 with TRBJ1-2; D might be TRBD1 (5 bases). The CDR3 extends over 15 amino acids. V shed 5 bases and J shed 4 bases, with 17 bases lying between them. Germline V gene sequence: CDR1 LNHDA, CDR2 SQIVND (reference sequence). This chain's CDR3 is CASSRPGTLIYGYTF. CDR3 nucleotides: TGTGCCAGTAGTCGTCCCGGGACGCTAATCTATGGCTACACCTTC.

In this sample, this clonotype turned up many times. The chain links TRBV7-9 to TRBJ2-1, with a possible D match to TRBD1 (6 bases). The V and J ends lost 5 bases and 12 bases respectively, with 14 bases between them. Looked up from germline, CDR1 is SEHNR and CDR2 is FQNEAQ (reference sequence). The CDR3 length is 12 residues. For the CDR3, the DNA is TGTGCCAGCAGCCTCCAAGGGGGACGGCAGTTCTTC. Its translation: CASSLQGGRQFF.

This clonotype was seen once. In this CDR3 the conserved last residue, phenylalanine or tryptophan, is missing, so a read error is likely. The chain is built from TRBV7-9 and TRBJ1-4, with D possibly being TRBD1 (6 bases). This CDR3 region has 14 residues. Germline CDR1 and CDR2: SEHNR and FQNEAQ (reference sequence). V was trimmed by 5 bases and J by 8 bases, leaving 15 bases between them. The CDR3, as DNA: TGTGCCAGCAGCCCAGACAGGATACAAGAAAAACTGTTTTCT. Amino acid sequence: CASSPDRIQEKLFS.

The V call is TRBV20-1, the J call TRBJ1-2; 9 bases match TRBD1. The CDR3 is made up of 15 amino acids. Germline-derived CDR1 and CDR2 are DFQATT and SNEGSKA (reference sequence). J was trimmed by 1 base and V by 2 bases; bases with no gene match: 5. CDR3 sequence (DNA): TGCAGTGCTAGAATACAGGGGGCGATTAACTATGGCTACACCTTC. Its translation: CSARIQGAINYGYTF.

The chain recombines TRBV29-1 with TRBJ2-7; 8 bases align to TRBD1. The CDR3 has 14 residues. The V gene end was trimmed by 7 bases and the J gene end by 0 bases; junction bases not matched to a gene: 8. The germline V gene has CDR1 SQVTM and CDR2 ANQGSEA. CDR3 bases: TGCAGCGCCGGACAGGGTCTGAGCTCCTACGAGCAGTACTTC. It is translated as CSAGQGLSSYEQYF.

The chain has TRBV12-3 or TRBV12-4 and TRBJ2-6; perhaps TRBD1 as D (5 bases). Trimming pared 6 bases from V and 0 bases from J, leaving 18 bases between. The length of the CDR3 is 18 residues. CDR3 nucleotides: TGTGCCAGCAGCTCCCCGGTAGGGGTCTCCTCTGGGGCCAACGTCCTGACTTTC. Translating it yields CASSSPVGVSSGANVLTF.

To note about this clonotype: This could be a read error, since a much larger clone is one nucleotide away. The chain couples TRBV6-2 or TRBV6-3 to TRBJ2-1; D is possibly TRBD1 or TRBD2 (5 bases each). This CDR3 contains 14 residues. Germline lookup yields CDR1 MNHEY and CDR2 SVGEGT. V gave up 8 bases and J gave up 13 bases, with 24 bases separating them. The DNA for the CDR3 is TGTGCCAGCGCCGATCCCGGGACCCGAGAGACCCAGTTCTTC. Protein: CASADPGTRETQFF.

The chain is built from TRBV4-2 and TRBJ2-6, with 10 bases lining up with TRBD2. J gave up 0 bases and V 3 bases, and 8 bases lay outside the gene matches. The V gene's germline CDR1 is LGHNA and CDR2 YNFKEQ. CDR3 length: 19 amino acids. The CDR3 spells CASSQVAGGLNSGANVLTF. The CDR3 DNA is TGTGCCAGCAGCCAGGTAGCGGGAGGCCTAAACTCTGGGGCCAACGTCCTGACTTTC.

Only a few counts were recorded for this clonotype. The genes are TRBV14 and TRBJ1-1; D is perhaps TRBD1 (5 bases). The CDR3 loop spans 14 amino acids. The germline V and J ends were trimmed by 10 bases and 0 bases, with 15 bases remaining between them. In germline, CDR1 is SGHDN, CDR2 FVKESK. CDR3 sequence (DNA): TGTGCCACCCAGAGACAGATACTGAACACTGAAGCTTTCTTT. As protein: CATQRQILNTEAFF.

This clonotype was picked up a small number of times. The junction departs from germline at one end; a sequencing error may be responsible. This chain uses TRBV12-3 or TRBV12-4 with TRBJ1-2, with 9 bases fitting TRBD1. The CDR3 extends over 14 amino acids. CDR3 sequence reads: CASINRGLGYGYTF. CDR3 nucleotides: TGTGCCAGCATCAACAGGGGGCTCGGCTATGGCTACACCTTT.

This clonotype showed up just once. The chain recombines TRBV27 with TRBJ2-1, with TRBD2 matching 11 bases. The ends lost 5 bases at V and 4 bases at J; junction bases unmatched: 7. The germline V gene encodes CDR1 MNHEY and CDR2 SMNVEV (reference sequence). The CDR3 runs to 16 residues. CDR3 DNA: TGTGCCAGCAGTCCCGTGACTAGCGGGACATACAATGAGCAGTTCTTC. Its protein product is CASSPVTSGTYNEQFF.